Presented here are 3 T cell receptor beta chains from one specimen sequenced in a study of T cells in Graves' hyperthyroidism and ophthalmopathy. From RNA transcripts, TCR beta CDR3 regions were amplified. A first-round RT-PCR of the TCR CDR3 used the HTBI primer set. TCRdb itself ran the multiplex PCR reads through MiXCR, one entry per CDR3 protein. This table holds 600,000 to 700,000 distinct CDR3 sequences, about 14% found once. Sample: blood. The receptors shown here come from a middle-aged woman with Graves' ophthalmopathy.

A few counts support this clonotype. This sequence joins TRBV3-1 and TRBJ2-4; D possibly matches TRBD1 or TRBD2 (5 bases each). The CDR3 sequence is 14 residues long. Germline V CDR1 and CDR2: LGHDT, YNNKEL (reference sequence). V lost 1 base and J lost 13, with 17 bases in between. The CDR3 reads CASSQAGTHPTQYF. The CDR3 DNA follows: TGTGCCAGCAGCCAAGCCGGGACCCACCCCACACAGTACTTC.

There are many counts of this clonotype. This chain links TRBV10-2 with TRBJ2-7, with D unresolved. CDR1 WSHSY and CDR2 SAAADI come from the germline V gene. This CDR3 is 11 amino acids long. V dropped 2 bases and J dropped 5 bases, with 4 bases sitting between them. CDR3 DNA: TGCGCCAGCAGTGAGACCCACGAGCAGTACTTC. Its protein is CASSETHEQYF.

This clonotype has a count of ten or more. The chain carries TRBV6-5 and TRBJ1-1; D is perhaps TRBD1 (6 bases). This CDR3 is built from 15 residues. From germline, CDR1 is MNHEY and CDR2 SVGAGI. Trimming removed 0 bases at V and 5 bases at J, with 13 bases between. The CDR3 bases are TGTGCCAGCAGTTACTCGCAGGGGAGTTGGACTGAAGCTTTCTTT. This translates into CASSYSQGSWTEAFF.